A single sample gave rise to the 16 T cell receptor beta chains below, sequenced in a study of cytomegalovirus exposure and HLA in healthy donors. PCR used 60 Vbeta primers and 13 Jbeta primers. Assay used: immunoSEQ multiplex PCR; TCRdb lists only in-frame clones, some missing. The data contain nearly 200,000 clones, about 81% of them singletons. Input material: PBMCs. These TCRs come from a woman between 45 and 60 years old in good health and CMV-seropositive.

The chain employs TRBV6-6 and TRBJ1-1; a possible D gene is TRBD1 (6 bases). Trimming left V 2 bases short and J 6 bases short, with 10 bases between. In germline, CDR1 is MNHNY, CDR2 SVGAGI (reference sequence). The CDR3 is 13 amino acids. The CDR3 sequence is CASSYHRDPEAFF. As DNA, the CDR3 is TGTGCCAGCAGTTACCACAGGGACCCTGAAGCTTTCTTT.

This rearrangement joins TRBV5-6 to TRBJ2-7; the match to TRBD2 covers 8 bases. The length of the CDR3 is 12 residues. V shed 7 bases, J shed 3 bases, and the junction held 3 bases outside the gene matches. Germline CDR1 SGHDT, CDR2 YYEEEE. The CDR3 region is CASGSGGYEQYF. DNA of the CDR3: TGTGCCAGCGGGAGCGGGGGCTACGAGCAGTACTTC.

This chain connects TRBV7-7 to TRBJ1-3, with 7 bases lining up with TRBD1. Germline lookup yields CDR1 SSHAT and CDR2 FNYEAQ (reference sequence). The CDR3 length is 15 residues. CDR3 in amino acids: CASQRGETGGNTIYF. The CDR3 DNA sequence: TGTGCTAGCCAAAGAGGGGAGACAGGGGGAAACACCATATATTTT.

This chain joins TRBV19 and TRBJ2-7; no reliable D call. The V and J ends lost 0 bases and 7 bases respectively, with 13 bases between them. Germline V gene lookup returns CDR1 LNHDA and CDR2 SQIVND (reference sequence). The CDR3 has 14 residues. The CDR3 spells CASSIDLSRREQYF. The CDR3 nucleotides are TGTGCCAGTAGTATAGATCTATCCCGCCGGGAGCAGTACTTC.

This clone was recorded only once. The junction departs from the called germline gene at one end, perhaps through a read error. V usage is TRBV30 and J usage is TRBJ2-4; 8 bases fit TRBD1. The CDR3 consists of 15 residues. Germline assignment: CDR1 GTSNPN and CDR2 SVGIG (reference sequence). CDR3: CAWSEDREAKNSQYF. The CDR3 DNA reads TGTGCCTGGAGCGAGGACAGGGAGGCCAAAAACAGTCAGTACTTC.

The V call is TRBV6-1, the J call TRBJ2-5; 8 nucleotides line up with TRBD1. The CDR3 covers 13 residues. The V segment lost 11 bases and the J segment 3 bases; nucleotides outside the gene matches: 8. CDR1 is MNHNS, CDR2 SASEGT, per germline. The DNA for the CDR3 is TGTGCCGAGCAGGGGGCATCCGAAGAGACCCAGTACTTC. Residues: CAEQGASEETQYF.

V gene TRBV6-5 combines with J gene TRBJ1-1; D perhaps matches TRBD1 (5 bases). Germline loops: CDR1 MNHEY, CDR2 SVGAGI. CDR3 length equals 15 residues. Trimming shortened V by 6 bases and J by 2 bases, and 16 bases separated the two germline ends. CDR3 protein: CASSLRAGPNTEAFF. Here the CDR3 DNA reads TGTGCCAGCAGCTTAAGGGCGGGGCCCAACACTGAAGCTTTCTTT.

The chain recombines TRBV19 with TRBJ2-7; 8 bases line up with TRBD2. The CDR3 runs 18 residues. The V gene's germline CDR1 is LNHDA and CDR2 SQIVND (reference sequence). V was clipped by 1 base and J by 0 bases; unmatched bases: 11. The CDR3 region has the DNA TGTGCCAGTAGTATAGGTGGGGCAGGGCGGGGGGTCTCCTACGAGCAGTACTTC. Amino acid sequence: CASSIGGAGRGVSYEQYF.

V and J are TRBV10-3 and TRBJ1-2; D is uncertain. V gave up 2 bases and J gave up 2 bases, with 9 bases separating them. The V gene's germline CDR1 is ENHRY and CDR2 SYGVKD. The CDR3 runs to 14 residues. The CDR3 DNA follows: TGTGCCATCAGTGAGGGCCAGATCAACTATGGCTACACCTTC. Encoded protein: CAISEGQINYGYTF.

The chain links TRBV18 to TRBJ1-6, with 8 bases fitting TRBD1. This CDR3 contains 15 residues. Per germline, CDR1 KGHSH and CDR2 LQKENI. V gave up 5 bases and J gave up 9 bases; unmatched junction bases: 9. The CDR3 loop reads CASSSADRASSPLHF. CDR3 DNA sequence: TGTGCCAGCTCATCCGCGGACAGGGCAAGTTCACCCCTCCACTTT.

The chain links TRBV14 to TRBJ1-2, with 8 bases identical to TRBD1. This CDR3 spans 12 amino acids. The J segment lost 4 bases and the V segment lost 5 bases, leaving 0 bases of the junction unmatched. CDR1 is SGHDN, CDR2 FVKESK, per germline. This chain's CDR3 is CASSGQGYGYTF. CDR3 coding DNA: TGTGCCAGCAGCGGACAGGGCTATGGCTACACCTTC.

The gene calls are TRBV5-1 and TRBJ2-3, with D tentatively TRBD1 (5 bases). CDR1 is SGHRS and CDR2 is YFSETQ in the germline V gene. V was pared by 0 bases and J by 6 bases, with 14 bases between. The CDR3 sequence is 15 residues long. The CDR3 protein is CASSLAPGNGDTQYF. The CDR3 nucleotides read TGCGCCAGCAGCTTGGCGCCAGGGAATGGCGATACGCAGTATTTT. The full variable domain, with the rest looked up from reference TRBV5-1 and TRBJ2-3, is KAGVTQTPRYLIKTRGQQVTLSCSPISGHRSVSWYQQTPGQGLQFLFEYFSETQRNKGNFPGRFSGRQFSNSRSEMNVSTLELGDSALYLCASSLAPGNGDTQYFGPGTRLTVL.

CDR3 in amino acids: CASSLDGAPGEETQYF. The CDR3 nucleotides read TGCGCCAGCAGCTTGGATGGGGCCCCGGGGGAAGAGACCCAGTACTTC. The genes are TRBV5-1 and TRBJ2-5; D is possibly TRBD2 (6 bases). The CDR3 runs 16 residues. Germline V lookup: CDR1 SGHRS, CDR2 YFSETQ. The V end lost 0 bases, the J end lost 3 bases, and 15 bases lay between the germline ends.

This chain uses TRBV5-4 with TRBJ2-6; D possibly corresponds to TRBD2 (5 bases). Trimming removed 2 bases from V and 0 bases from J, with 15 bases in between. This CDR3 has 18 amino acids. From germline, CDR1 is SGHNT and CDR2 YYREEE (reference sequence). The CDR3 region is CASSFHLQGSSGANVLTF. CDR3 coding DNA: TGTGCCAGCAGCTTCCATTTGCAAGGGAGCTCTGGGGCCAACGTCCTGACTTTC. The complete variable domain, with remaining parts taken from reference TRBV5-4 and TRBJ2-6, reads ETGVTQSPTHLIKTRGQQVTLRCSSQSGHNTVSWYQQALGQGPQFIFQYYREEENGRGNFPPRFSGLQFPNYSSELNVNALELDDSALYLCASSFHLQGSSGANVLTFGAGSRLTVL.

The chain links TRBV10-3 to TRBJ2-3, with 7 bases lining up with TRBD1. This CDR3 spans 14 amino acids. CDR1 and CDR2 from the germline V gene are ENHRY and SYGVKD. The J segment lost 4 bases and the V segment lost 8 bases, leaving 9 bases of the junction unmatched. The CDR3 reads CAIYDQGVADTQYF. In DNA, the CDR3 is TGTGCCATCTATGACCAGGGGGTCGCAGATACGCAGTATTTT.

The chain joins TRBV5-1 to TRBJ2-2; 11 bases map to TRBD1. Trimming at V came to 4 bases and at J to 6 bases, leaving 2 bases not matched to a gene. The germline V gene has CDR1 SGHRS and CDR2 YFSETQ. There are 14 residues in the CDR3. The CDR3 loop reads CASSTGQGAGELFF. The DNA for the CDR3 is TGCGCCAGCAGCACGGGACAGGGGGCCGGGGAGCTGTTTTTT.